The 2 T cell receptor beta chains listed next were all sequenced from one sample in a study of control samples from healthy donors and cancer patients. The protocol was immunoSEQ multiplex PCR, while the TCRdb copy is restricted to in-frame clones and leaves out a portion. The table has 100,000 or so clones, 83% seen once. The sample consisted of blood. These receptors were obtained from a woman between 45 and 60 years old in good health.

The chain has TRBV23-1 and TRBJ2-2; 7 positions agree with TRBD1. TRBV23-1 is an open reading frame, and its role is uncertain. The CDR3 has 16 amino acids. V lost 2 bases and J lost 1; bases outside the gene matches: 4. This CDR3 reads CASSQGQVLNTGELFF. The CDR3 DNA is TGCGCCAGCAGTCAAGGACAGGTCCTGAACACCGGGGAGCTGTTTTTT.

This chain uses TRBV11-2 with TRBJ1-2, with TRBD1 matching over 8 bases. The CDR3 length is 18 residues. Trimming cost V 4 bases and J 4 bases; bases outside gene matches: 17. CDR1 SGHAT and CDR2 FQNNGV come from the germline V gene. The CDR3 loop is CASSSNPFGRGHSYGYTF. In nucleotides, the CDR3 is TGTGCCAGCAGCTCGAACCCGTTCGGCAGGGGGCATAGCTATGGCTACACCTTC.